This TCR beta chain was found in a study of blood T cells in healthy people across ages. The donors, healthy Caucasians from Russia, were aged 6 to 90. Peripheral blood was drawn, approximately 9.5 milliliters per donor. In germline, CDR1 is SGDLS, CDR2 YYNGEE. The CDR3 spans 17 residues. Note on this clonotype: Germline and junction disagree at one end, which may indicate a read error.

A J-beta primer mix and a sample-barcoded 5' primer were used in a second PCR of about 7 to 12 cycles. TCRdb re-called the 5' RACE reads with MiXCR, one entry per CDR3 protein. This sample yields approximately 940,000 distinct CDR3 sequences, of which roughly 50% are seen a single time; 13% belongs to the top ten. The J gene is TRBJ1-6, the V gene TRBV9; tentative D call: TRBD1 (6 bases). The sequence was collected from a man under 40 in good health. The sequenced sample was blood. CDR3 coding DNA: TGTGCCAGCAGCGTCGAGGACAGAGGCTCCCATAATTCACCCCTCCACTTT. Amino acid sequence: CASSVEDRGSHNSPLHF.